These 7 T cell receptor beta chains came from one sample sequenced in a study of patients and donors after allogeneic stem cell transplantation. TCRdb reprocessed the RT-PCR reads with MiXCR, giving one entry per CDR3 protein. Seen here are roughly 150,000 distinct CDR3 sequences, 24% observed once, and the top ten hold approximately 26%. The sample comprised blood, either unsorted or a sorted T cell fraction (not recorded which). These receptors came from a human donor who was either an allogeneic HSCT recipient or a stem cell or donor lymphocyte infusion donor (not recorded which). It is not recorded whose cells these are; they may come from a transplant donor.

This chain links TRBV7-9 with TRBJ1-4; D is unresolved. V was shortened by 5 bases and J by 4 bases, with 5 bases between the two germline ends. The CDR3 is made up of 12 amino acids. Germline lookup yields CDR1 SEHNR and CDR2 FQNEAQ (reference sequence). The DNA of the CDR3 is TGTGCCAGCAGCCTATTTAATGAAAAACTGTTTTTT. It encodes CASSLFNEKLFF.

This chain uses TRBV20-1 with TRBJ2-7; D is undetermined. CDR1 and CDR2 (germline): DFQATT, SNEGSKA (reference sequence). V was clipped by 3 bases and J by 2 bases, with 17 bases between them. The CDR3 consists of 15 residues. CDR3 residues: CSARLNVGPAYEQYF. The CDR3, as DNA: TGCAGTGCTAGGCTTAACGTCGGACCAGCCTACGAGCAGTACTTC.

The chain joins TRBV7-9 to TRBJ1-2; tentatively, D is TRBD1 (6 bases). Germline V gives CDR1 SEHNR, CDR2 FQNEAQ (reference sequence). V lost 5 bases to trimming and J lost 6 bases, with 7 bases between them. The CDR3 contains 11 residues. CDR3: CASSKGDGYTF. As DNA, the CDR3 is TGTGCCAGCAGCAAGGGGGATGGCTACACCTTC.

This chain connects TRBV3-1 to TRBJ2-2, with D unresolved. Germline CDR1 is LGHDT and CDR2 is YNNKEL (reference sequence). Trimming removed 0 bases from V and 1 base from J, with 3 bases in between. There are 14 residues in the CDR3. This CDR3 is CASSQEGNTGELFF. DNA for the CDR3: TGTGCCAGCAGCCAAGAGGGGAACACCGGGGAGCTGTTTTTT.

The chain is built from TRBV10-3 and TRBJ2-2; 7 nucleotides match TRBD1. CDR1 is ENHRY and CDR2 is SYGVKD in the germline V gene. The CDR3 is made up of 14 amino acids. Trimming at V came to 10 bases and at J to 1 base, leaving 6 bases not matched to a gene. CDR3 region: CATGQLLNTGELFF. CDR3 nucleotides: TGTGCCACGGGACAGCTATTGAACACCGGGGAGCTGTTTTTT.

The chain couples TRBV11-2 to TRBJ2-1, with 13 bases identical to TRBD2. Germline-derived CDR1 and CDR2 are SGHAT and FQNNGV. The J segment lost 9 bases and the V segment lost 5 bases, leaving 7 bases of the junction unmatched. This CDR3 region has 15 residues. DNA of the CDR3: TGTGCCAGCAGCCACGGGACTAGCGGGGACGGTGAGCAGTTCTTC. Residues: CASSHGTSGDGEQFF.

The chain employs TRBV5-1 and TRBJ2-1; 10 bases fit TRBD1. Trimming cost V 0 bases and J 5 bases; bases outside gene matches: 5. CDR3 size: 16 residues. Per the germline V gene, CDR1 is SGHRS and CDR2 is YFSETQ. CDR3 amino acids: CASSLASGQGHNEQFF. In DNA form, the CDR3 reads TGCGCCAGCAGCTTGGCCTCGGGACAGGGGCACAATGAGCAGTTCTTC. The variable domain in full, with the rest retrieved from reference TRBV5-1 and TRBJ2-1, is KAGVTQTPRYLIKTRGQQVTLSCSPISGHRSVSWYQQTPGQGLQFLFEYFSETQRNKGNFPGRFSGRQFSNSRSEMNVSTLELGDSALYLCASSLASGQGHNEQFFGPGTRLTVL.